The following is a TCR beta chain sequence with its context. Its antigen is currently unknown. The source of the sample is a study of T cell responses to AZD1222 COVID-19 vaccine. Findings of the study overall: Baseline antibody screening turned up just five to seven seropositive AZD1222 recipients. A reported finding is that nearly half of spike-specific TCRs target unmutated variant regions. There were mostly white British donors and more females than males, and clonal diversity was possibly underestimated. Samples come after the peak T cell response, not at day 14.

Trimming cost V 6 bases and J 4 bases, with 12 bases left between them. CDR3 length: 13 amino acids. Produced via immunoSEQ multiplex PCR; TCRdb's table is partial and in-frame only. The table lists under 85,000 clones, around 90% of them singletons, with roughly 24% in the top ten. The V and J genes are TRBV12-3 or TRBV12-4 and TRBJ1-1, with D perhaps TRBD1 (6 bases). This clonotype was sampled from an adult in good health. This specimen consisted of peripheral blood, obtained on day 0 of AZD1222 vaccination. CDR3 sequence reads: CASSPNRVTEAFF. The CDR3 nucleotides are TGTGCCAGCAGCCCCAACAGGGTCACTGAAGCTTTCTTT.